The 26 T cell receptor beta chains listed next were all sequenced from one sample in a study of blood T cell repertoires in COVID-19. Profiling relied on immunoSEQ multiplex PCR, and the TCRdb table lists in-frame clones only, not all of them. This repertoire shows about 74,000 clones, roughly 88% found once; its top ten account for approximately 5.1%. Sequenced: peripheral blood. The receptor set was obtained from a woman aged 80 or older with acute or convalescent COVID-19.

The CDR3 coding sequence is TGTGCCAGCAGATCAGACAGGCGCACCTACAATGAGCAGTTCTTC. Its protein is CASRSDRRTYNEQFF. The chain employs TRBV11-3 and TRBJ2-1; a possible D gene is TRBD1 (6 bases). Germline lookup yields CDR1 SGHNT and CDR2 YENEEA. The CDR3 runs to 15 residues. V was pared by 6 bases and J by 2 bases, with 14 bases between.

A few counts support this clone. The chain joins TRBV24-1 to TRBJ1-1; D is perhaps TRBD1 (5 bases). The V and J ends lost 8 bases and 1 base respectively, with 10 bases between them. CDR1 is KGHDR, CDR2 SFDVKD, per germline. The CDR3 has 13 amino acids. Here the CDR3 reads CATKGNGNTEAFF. In nucleotides, the CDR3 is TGTGCCACCAAGGGGAACGGGAACACTGAAGCTTTCTTT.

The chain joins TRBV5-1 to TRBJ2-3; perhaps TRBD2 as D (6 bases). V lost 4 bases to trimming and J lost 0 bases, with 15 bases between them. This CDR3 is built from 16 residues. Germline values: CDR1 SGHRS, CDR2 YFSETQ. The CDR3 sequence is CASSHDGTPSTDTQYF. The CDR3, as DNA: TGCGCCAGCAGCCACGACGGGACTCCTAGCACAGATACGCAGTATTTT.

The chain carries TRBV3-1 (or the pseudogene TRBV3-2) and TRBJ1-5; D not certain. CDR1 LGHDT and CDR2 YNNKEL come from the germline V gene (reference sequence). The V gene lost 5 bases and the J gene lost 1 base, with 15 bases spanning the gap. CDR3 size: 16 residues. The CDR3 sequence is CASSYAGPGSNQPQHF. CDR3 DNA: TGTGCCAGCAGCTATGCGGGCCCGGGAAGCAATCAGCCCCAGCATTTT.

V usage is TRBV19 and J usage is TRBJ2-7; TRBD2 is a possible D gene (5 bases). The CDR3 totals 14 residues. Germline V gives CDR1 LNHDA, CDR2 SQIVND (reference sequence). The V end lost 0 bases, the J end lost 9 bases, and 15 bases lay between the germline ends. The CDR3 region is CASSIDLRVTRQYF. CDR3 nucleotides: TGTGCCAGTAGTATAGATCTGAGGGTTACGAGGCAGTACTTC. Looking up the rest from reference TRBV19 and TRBJ2-7 gives the full variable domain: DGGITQSPKYLFRKEGQNVTLSCEQNLNHDAMYWYRQDPGQGLRLIYYSQIVNDFQKGDIAEGYSVSREKKESFPLTVTSAQKNPTAFYLCASSIDLRVTRQYFGPGTRLTVT.

The rearrangement uses TRBV6-1 and TRBJ1-3; 8 nucleotides match TRBD1. The V gene's germline CDR1 is MNHNS and CDR2 SASEGT. The ends lost 1 base at V and 3 bases at J; junction bases unmatched: 5. The CDR3 sequence is 16 residues long. The DNA for the CDR3 is TGTGCCAGCAGTGAAGGGCGGACAGGGATTGGAAACACCATATATTTT. Its translation: CASSEGRTGIGNTIYF.

The CDR3 DNA is TGTGCCAGTAGTACCCCTCTGTATGGCTACACCTTC. Translation: CASSTPLYGYTF. The chain employs TRBV19 and TRBJ1-2; D remains ambiguous. Germline V gene sequence: CDR1 LNHDA, CDR2 SQIVND (reference sequence). Trimming took 4 bases from V and 5 from J, leaving 8 bases between them. The CDR3 loop spans 12 amino acids.

J is TRBJ1-3 and V is TRBV11-1; no clear D gene. The CDR3 covers 14 residues. Trimming removed 2 bases from V and 1 base from J, with 6 bases in between. Germline V gene lookup returns CDR1 SGHAT and CDR2 FQDESV (reference sequence). Here the CDR3 DNA reads TGTGCCAGCAGCTTATTTCGTTCTGGAAACACCATATATTTT. This translates into CASSLFRSGNTIYF.

This rearrangement joins TRBV5-8 to TRBJ1-4; possible D gene TRBD1, 5 bases. Germline V gene data show CDR1 as SGHTS and CDR2 as YDEGEE. This CDR3 is 15 amino acids long. V gave up 1 base and J gave up 0 bases, with 7 bases separating them. The CDR3 coding sequence is TGTGCCAGCAGCTTGAGGGGAACAACTAATGAAAAACTGTTTTTT. Translation: CASSLRGTTNEKLFF.

The rearrangement joins TRBV2 to TRBJ1-1; possible D gene TRBD1, 5 bases. Trimming cost V 6 bases and J 7 bases, with 15 bases left between them. The CDR3 is 13 amino acids. CDR1 SNHLY and CDR2 FYNNEI come from the germline V gene. DNA of the CDR3: TGTGCCAGCAGCCAAAATCAGGGAGGTGAAGCTTTCTTT. Translating gives CASSQNQGGEAFF.

The chain links TRBV5-1 to TRBJ1-1; D gene ambiguous. CDR1 and CDR2 (germline): SGHRS, YFSETQ. This CDR3 comprises 15 residues. V was cut by 3 bases and J by 2 bases, with 14 bases left in between. CDR3: CASSSYGGVNTEAFF. The DNA for the CDR3 is TGCGCCAGCAGCTCCTATGGCGGTGTTAACACTGAAGCTTTCTTT.

This chain connects TRBV5-6 to TRBJ2-1, with a tentative D call TRBD2 (6 bases). The V end lost 0 bases, the J end lost 9 bases, and 10 bases lay between the germline ends. CDR1 and CDR2 (germline): SGHDT, YYEEEE. CDR3 size: 13 residues. Here the CDR3 reads CASSLVGGPEQFF. Here the CDR3 DNA reads TGTGCCAGCAGCTTGGTGGGGGGTCCTGAGCAGTTCTTC.

This rearrangement joins TRBV2 to TRBJ1-1; 10 bases line up with TRBD1. V trimming: 4 bases; J trimming: 3 bases; junction bases outside the gene matches: 5. The CDR3 contains 15 residues. Germline loops: CDR1 SNHLY, CDR2 FYNNEI. The CDR3 sequence is CASSGDRGLDTEAFF. The CDR3 nucleotides read TGTGCCAGCAGTGGTGACAGGGGGCTTGACACTGAAGCTTTCTTT. The full variable domain, completed using reference TRBV2 and TRBJ1-1, is EPEVTQTPSHQVTQMGQEVILRCVPISNHLYFYWYRQILGQKVEFLVSFYNNEISEKSEIFDDQFSVERPDGSNFTLKIRSTKLEDSAMYFCASSGDRGLDTEAFFGQGTRLTVV.

This clone has just one count. The rearrangement joins TRBV3-1 (or the pseudogene TRBV3-2) to TRBJ1-6, with D possibly being TRBD1 (6 bases). CDR1 LGHDT and CDR2 YNNKEL come from the germline V gene (reference sequence). Trimming pared 0 bases from V and 8 bases from J, leaving 14 bases between. The CDR3 covers 16 residues. The CDR3 spells CASSQDWQGSDSPLHF. In nucleotides, the CDR3 is TGTGCCAGCAGCCAAGATTGGCAGGGGTCGGATTCACCCCTCCACTTT.

The J gene is TRBJ2-6, the V gene TRBV6-5; D might be TRBD2 (5 bases). The V and J ends lost 4 bases and 0 bases respectively, with 7 bases between them. The germline V gene encodes CDR1 MNHEY and CDR2 SVGAGI. The CDR3 consists of 15 residues. CDR3 nucleotide sequence: TGTGCCAGCAGTTCGGGAAACTCTGGGGCCAACGTCCTGACTTTC. As protein: CASSSGNSGANVLTF.

V usage is TRBV19 and J usage is TRBJ1-1, with 8 bases fitting TRBD1. This CDR3 is built from 14 residues. Germline assignment: CDR1 LNHDA and CDR2 SQIVND (reference sequence). V was pared by 6 bases and J by 4 bases, with 7 bases of the junction left unmatched. For the CDR3, the DNA is TGTGCCAGTAGGACAGGGGATGAAGGCACTGAAGCTTTCTTT. This codes for CASRTGDEGTEAFF.

The rearrangement joins TRBV27 to TRBJ2-1; tentative D call: TRBD1 (5 bases). The CDR3 is 13 amino acids. In germline, CDR1 is MNHEY, CDR2 SMNVEV (reference sequence). The V and J ends lost 5 bases and 8 bases respectively, with 13 bases between them. CDR3 DNA: TGTGCCAGCAGTCCGGACACTGTCGATGAGCAGTTCTTC. It specifies CASSPDTVDEQFF.

The chain recombines TRBV18 with TRBJ1-4; D is perhaps TRBD1 (5 bases). The CDR3 totals 18 residues. Germline V gene lookup returns CDR1 KGHSH and CDR2 LQKENI. V was cut by 0 bases and J by 0 bases, with 14 bases left in between. The chain's CDR3 is CASSPPPRGVTTNEKLFF. CDR3 DNA: TGTGCCAGCTCACCACCCCCTCGGGGGGTCACAACTAATGAAAAACTGTTTTTT.

The chain carries TRBV21-1 and TRBJ1-1. TRBV21-1 corresponds to a pseudogene. CDR3 length: 14 amino acids. CDR3 coding DNA: TGTGCCAGCAGCCAAAAGCTAAATGGCACTGAAGCTTTCTTT. This translates into CASSQKLNGTEAFF.

The chain carries TRBV4-2 and TRBJ2-7; 8 bases align to TRBD2. V dropped 4 bases and J dropped 4; count of bases not matched to a gene: 12. CDR1 is LGHNA, CDR2 YNFKEQ, per germline. CDR3 size: 16 residues. CDR3 protein: CASSPNLSGSGYEQYF. The CDR3 region has the DNA TGTGCCAGCAGCCCCAACCTAAGCGGGAGCGGGTACGAGCAGTACTTC.

The chain is built from TRBV19 and TRBJ1-1; D possibly corresponds to TRBD1 (5 bases). The CDR3 contains 14 residues. Trimming took off 9 bases at V and 9 bases at J, with 23 bases between the two ends. Germline CDR1 and CDR2: LNHDA and SQIVND (reference sequence). Here the CDR3 reads CASEVGQGRPQAFF. The DNA for the CDR3 is TGTGCCAGCGAAGTGGGGCAGGGAAGACCCCAAGCTTTCTTT.

This chain links TRBV27 with TRBJ1-6; no firm D call. Germline-derived CDR1 and CDR2 are MNHEY and SMNVEV (reference sequence). The CDR3 runs to 18 residues. The ends were cut back, 2 bases at V and 0 bases at J, with 14 bases in the middle. The CDR3 reads CASSLGGAGYSYNSPLHF. CDR3 DNA: TGTGCCAGCAGTTTAGGCGGTGCGGGTTACTCCTATAATTCACCCCTCCACTTT.

V usage is TRBV5-1 and J usage is TRBJ2-1; D may be TRBD2 (7 bases). The length of the CDR3 is 13 residues. From germline, CDR1 is SGHRS and CDR2 YFSETQ. With 2 bases removed from V and 7 bases from J, the gap between germline ends came to 10 bases. CDR3: CASSLEGGNEQFF. As DNA, the CDR3 is TGCGCCAGCAGCTTAGAGGGGGGGAATGAGCAGTTCTTC.

This chain uses TRBV5-1 with TRBJ2-3; 14 bases match TRBD2. The germline gives CDR1 SGHRS, CDR2 YFSETQ. V shed 4 bases, J shed 6 bases, and the junction held 7 bases outside the gene matches. This CDR3 contains 16 residues. In nucleotides, the CDR3 is TGCGCCAGCAGCATTGGGACTAGCGGGAGACGCGATACGCAGTATTTT. It yields the protein CASSIGTSGRRDTQYF.

This rearrangement joins TRBV7-3 to TRBJ1-1; 10 bases are shared with TRBD1. With V trimmed by 5 bases and J by 1 base, 4 bases remained unmatched. The CDR3 spans 15 residues. The V gene's germline CDR1 is SGHTA and CDR2 FQGTGA. The CDR3 loop reads CASSRTGGTNTEAFF. CDR3 nucleotides: TGTGCCAGCAGCCGGACAGGGGGTACGAACACTGAAGCTTTCTTT. The whole variable domain, filled in from reference TRBV7-3 and TRBJ1-1, reads GAGVSQTPSNKVTEKGKYVELRCDPISGHTALYWYRQSLGQGPEFLIYFQGTGAADDSGLPNDRFFAVRPEGSVSTLKIQRTERGDSAVYLCASSRTGGTNTEAFFGQGTRLTVV.

V is TRBV12-5 and J is TRBJ1-2; a weak D match, TRBD1 (6 bases). V was trimmed by 7 bases and J by 6 bases, leaving 18 bases between them. The V gene's germline CDR1 is LGHNT and CDR2 FRNRAP. This CDR3 has 14 amino acids. CDR3 coding DNA: TGTGCTAGTGCCCGAACAGGGTCACTGGATGGCTACACCTTC. It yields the protein CASARTGSLDGYTF. Together with reference TRBV12-5 and TRBJ1-2, the CDR3 gives the full variable domain: DARVTQTPRHKVTEMGQEVTMRCQPILGHNTVFWYRQTMMQGLELLAYFRNRAPLDDSGMPKDRFSAEMPDATLATLKIQPSEPRDSAVYFCASARTGSLDGYTFGSGTRLTVV.